The rows below give T cell receptor beta chains drawn from one sample of a study of T cell responses to AZD1222 COVID-19 vaccine. The method was immunoSEQ multiplex PCR; TCRdb's version includes in-frame clones alone and lacks a portion of them. Of approximately 120,000 clones detected, over 75% appear once; the ten largest clones hold around 4.4%. The sequencing here drew on peripheral blood, taken 28 days after the second AZD1222 dose. The receptor source for this set is an adult who received the AZD1222 COVID-19 vaccine. Each CDR3 is given with its conserved first and last residue. Each record gives: D gene, J gene, clone size, V gene, CDR3 protein, CDR3 DNA. The D gene is left open where the match is weak. Size tells how often a clone was seen (once, few, many) or the class of an expanded clone, and some rows leave it out.

d_call: -; j_call: TRBJ2-1; clone_size: -; v_call: TRBV5-1; cdr3_aa: CASSSSMGTYNEQFF; cdr3_nt: TGCGCCAGCAGCTCCTCCATGGGGACCTACAATGAGCAGTTCTTC
d_call: -; j_call: TRBJ2-1; clone_size: -; v_call: TRBV27; cdr3_aa: CASTLLGRYNEQFF; cdr3_nt: TGTGCCAGCACCCTCCTGGGCAGGTACAATGAGCAGTTCTTC
d_call: -; j_call: TRBJ1-4; clone_size: -; v_call: TRBV4-3; cdr3_aa: CASSQVSAGEKLFF; cdr3_nt: TGCGCCAGCAGCCAAGTCTCAGCAGGGGAAAAACTGTTTTTT
d_call: -; j_call: TRBJ2-2; clone_size: -; v_call: TRBV4-3; cdr3_aa: CASSHRTDTGELFF; cdr3_nt: TGCGCCAGCAGCCATAGGACAGACACCGGGGAGCTGTTTTTT
d_call: -; j_call: TRBJ2-1; clone_size: -; v_call: TRBV4-2; cdr3_aa: CASSQGGEEQFF; cdr3_nt: TGTGCCAGCAGCCAAGGTGGGGAGGAGCAGTTCTTC
d_call: -; j_call: TRBJ1-2; clone_size: few; v_call: TRBV5-4; cdr3_aa: CASSLGGGGYGYTF; cdr3_nt: TGTGCCAGCAGCTTGGGGGGAGGCGGCTATGGCTACACCTTC
d_call: TRBD2; j_call: TRBJ2-3; clone_size: -; v_call: TRBV7-9; cdr3_aa: CASRKLPGLAGGFTDTQYF; cdr3_nt: TGTGCCAGCAGAAAACTACCGGGACTAGCGGGGGGTTTCACAGATACGCAGTATTTT
d_call: TRBD2; j_call: TRBJ2-1; clone_size: -; v_call: TRBV7-9; cdr3_aa: CASSLVGLAGDNEQFF; cdr3_nt: TGTGCCAGCAGCTTAGTAGGACTAGCGGGCGACAATGAGCAGTTCTTC
d_call: TRBD1; j_call: TRBJ2-5; clone_size: once; v_call: TRBV28; cdr3_aa: CASRDRLKTQYF; cdr3_nt: TGTGCCAGCAGGGACAGGCTAAAGACCCAGTACTTC
d_call: -; j_call: TRBJ1-1; clone_size: -; v_call: TRBV12-3/TRBV12-4; cdr3_aa: CASRMGTEAFF; cdr3_nt: TGTGCCAGCAGGATGGGGACTGAAGCTTTCTTT
d_call: -; j_call: TRBJ1-1; clone_size: -; v_call: TRBV6-2/TRBV6-3; cdr3_aa: CASSSSGTRYTEAFF; cdr3_nt: TGTGCCAGCAGTTCGTCCGGGACACGTTACACTGAAGCTTTCTTT
d_call: TRBD1; j_call: TRBJ1-1; clone_size: -; v_call: TRBV27; cdr3_aa: CASSRTGAALGENTEAFF; cdr3_nt: TGTGCCAGCAGTCGCACAGGGGCCGCCCTTGGGGAGAACACTGAAGCTTTCTTT
d_call: -; j_call: TRBJ2-1; clone_size: -; v_call: TRBV5-6; cdr3_aa: CASSATLGPLGGYNEQFF; cdr3_nt: TGTGCCAGCAGCGCTACCCTAGGACCCTTAGGTGGGTACAATGAGCAGTTCTTC
d_call: TRBD2; j_call: TRBJ2-1; clone_size: once; v_call: TRBV6-2/TRBV6-3; cdr3_aa: CASSYRNLAGGIAYNEQFF; cdr3_nt: TGTGCCAGCAGTTACCGGAACTTAGCGGGAGGAATTGCCTACAATGAGCAGTTCTTC
d_call: -; j_call: TRBJ1-1; clone_size: -; v_call: TRBV9; cdr3_aa: CASSVLQGSNTEAFF; cdr3_nt: TGTGCCAGCAGCGTACTACAGGGCTCGAACACTGAAGCTTTCTTT
d_call: -; j_call: TRBJ1-1; clone_size: -; v_call: TRBV19; cdr3_aa: CASIKGAGDKNTIEAFF; cdr3_nt: TGTGCCAGTATTAAAGGAGCAGGGGATAAAAATACGATTGAAGCTTTCTTT
d_call: TRBD1; j_call: TRBJ1-1; clone_size: -; v_call: TRBV6-5; cdr3_aa: CATRGMNTEAFF; cdr3_nt: TGTGCCACCAGGGGGATGAACACTGAAGCTTTCTTT
d_call: -; j_call: TRBJ1-5; clone_size: -; v_call: TRBV18; cdr3_aa: CASSPEGSGLGQPQHF; cdr3_nt: TGTGCCAGCTCGCCTGAGGGGTCGGGACTGGGGCAGCCCCAGCATTTT
d_call: TRBD1; j_call: TRBJ1-5; clone_size: -; v_call: TRBV19; cdr3_aa: CASRLWTGNDQPQHF; cdr3_nt: TGTGCCAGTAGGTTATGGACAGGGAATGATCAGCCCCAGCATTTT
d_call: TRBD1; j_call: TRBJ1-2; clone_size: -; v_call: TRBV5-4; cdr3_aa: CASSSGPPTGGIGYGYTF; cdr3_nt: TGTGCCAGCAGCTCGGGACCCCCGACAGGGGGAATAGGGTATGGCTACACCTTC
d_call: TRBD2; j_call: TRBJ2-1; clone_size: -; v_call: TRBV3-1/TRBV3-2; cdr3_aa: CASSQEREEYNEQFF; cdr3_nt: TGTGCCAGCAGCCAAGAGCGGGAGGAGTACAATGAGCAGTTCTTC
d_call: -; j_call: TRBJ2-5; clone_size: -; v_call: TRBV18; cdr3_aa: CASSPGSQETQYF; cdr3_nt: TGTGCCAGCTCACCTGGATCTCAAGAGACCCAGTACTTC
d_call: -; j_call: TRBJ1-5; clone_size: medium-sized; v_call: TRBV5-5; cdr3_aa: CASSLGMGGQPQHF; cdr3_nt: TGTGCCAGCAGCTTGGGGATGGGGGGTCAGCCCCAGCATTTT
d_call: -; j_call: TRBJ1-1; clone_size: -; v_call: TRBV27; cdr3_aa: CASSPILGAEAFF; cdr3_nt: TGTGCCAGCAGTCCGATCCTCGGGGCTGAAGCTTTCTTT
d_call: -; j_call: TRBJ1-4; clone_size: once; v_call: TRBV7-6; cdr3_aa: CASSLVGSGGNEKLFF; cdr3_nt: TGTGCCAGCAGCTTAGTGGGATCAGGTGGTAATGAAAAACTGTTTTTT
d_call: -; j_call: TRBJ1-5; clone_size: -; v_call: TRBV19; cdr3_aa: CASSSRSSPYQPQHF; cdr3_nt: TGTGCCAGTAGTTCCAGGTCCTCTCCCTATCAGCCCCAGCATTTT
d_call: TRBD2; j_call: TRBJ2-2; clone_size: many; v_call: TRBV12-5; cdr3_aa: CASGPEGGLAVLGELFF; cdr3_nt: TGTGCTAGTGGTCCCGAAGGGGGACTAGCGGTACTCGGGGAGCTGTTTTTT
d_call: -; j_call: TRBJ1-2; clone_size: -; v_call: TRBV28; cdr3_aa: CAWAGLYGYTF; cdr3_nt: TGTGCCTGGGCAGGACTCTATGGCTACACCTTC
d_call: TRBD1; j_call: TRBJ2-1; clone_size: few; v_call: TRBV27; cdr3_aa: CASSGRQGNNEQFF; cdr3_nt: TGTGCCAGCAGTGGGAGACAGGGTAACAATGAGCAGTTCTTC
d_call: -; j_call: TRBJ2-7; clone_size: -; v_call: TRBV16; cdr3_aa: CASSFQPDRQPYYEQYF; cdr3_nt: TGTGCCAGCAGCTTTCAACCAGATAGGCAACCCTACTACGAGCAGTACTTC
d_call: TRBD2; j_call: TRBJ2-3; clone_size: -; v_call: TRBV6-2/TRBV6-3; cdr3_aa: CASSYPGTRSDTQYF; cdr3_nt: TGTGCCAGCAGTTACCCCGGGACTAGAAGTGATACGCAGTATTTT
d_call: -; j_call: TRBJ1-2; clone_size: -; v_call: TRBV29-1; cdr3_aa: CSVAEGDGYTF; cdr3_nt: TGCAGCGTCGCTGAGGGAGATGGCTACACCTTC